Listed here are 30 T cell receptor beta chains from one sample, sequenced in a study of blood T cell repertoires in COVID-19. Here immunoSEQ multiplex PCR was the method, and the copy in TCRdb shows in-frame clones only, minus some. The sample contains a few hundred thousand clones, around nine tenths of which appear only once. Sequenced input: peripheral blood. The receptors were sampled from a woman in her 30s with COVID-19, enrolled during active disease.

The chain is built from TRBV28 and TRBJ1-1; 7 bases fit TRBD1. This CDR3 is built from 14 residues. CDR1 MDHEN and CDR2 SYDVKM come from the germline V gene. Trimming cost V 2 bases and J 6 bases; bases outside gene matches: 6. The CDR3 here is CASSLRGLRPEAFF. The CDR3 DNA reads TGTGCCAGCAGTTTAAGGGGGCTAAGGCCTGAAGCTTTCTTT.

The chain carries TRBV6-4 and TRBJ1-1; 8 bases match TRBD1. The germline gives CDR1 MRHNA, CDR2 SNTAGT. CDR3 length equals 14 residues. Trimming at V came to 6 bases and at J to 1 base, leaving 4 bases not matched to a gene. CDR3 nucleotide sequence: TGTGCCAGCAGAAAAGGACAGGGGAACACTGAAGCTTTCTTT. It is translated as CASRKGQGNTEAFF.

The rearrangement links TRBV5-4 to TRBJ2-1, with TRBD2 matching 10 bases. J lost 9 bases, V lost 2 bases, and 8 bases had no gene match. This CDR3 contains 15 residues. Germline lookup yields CDR1 SGHNT and CDR2 YYREEE (reference sequence). CDR3 nucleotides: TGTGCCAGCAGCTTTGAACTAGCGGGAACGGCTGAGCAGTTCTTC. Translation gives CASSFELAGTAEQFF.

The chain joins TRBV27 to TRBJ2-1; TRBD2 aligns across 8 bases. The CDR3 has 15 residues. Per germline, CDR1 MNHEY and CDR2 SMNVEV (reference sequence). The ends lost 3 bases at V and 8 bases at J; junction bases unmatched: 9. The CDR3 protein is CASSFPAGASHEQFF. As DNA, the CDR3 is TGTGCCAGCAGTTTCCCAGCGGGAGCCAGTCATGAGCAGTTCTTC.

The CDR3 nucleotides read TGTGCCAGCAGCCCTACAGGAATGAACACTGAAGCTTTCTTT. This sequence encodes CASSPTGMNTEAFF. The V and J genes are TRBV28 and TRBJ1-1; D perhaps matches TRBD1 (5 bases). The CDR3 runs 14 residues. V was pared by 6 bases and J by 0 bases, with 11 bases between. Germline V gives CDR1 MDHEN, CDR2 SYDVKM.

The genes are TRBV30 and TRBJ1-5, with a possible D match to TRBD1 (6 bases). V lost 3 bases, J lost 1 base, and 10 bases lay in between. CDR1 GTSNPN and CDR2 SVGIG come from the germline V gene (reference sequence). The CDR3 totals 14 residues. This chain's CDR3 is CAWSLGQSNQPQHF. For the CDR3, the DNA is TGTGCCTGGAGCCTAGGACAGAGCAATCAGCCCCAGCATTTT.

The chain has TRBV28 and TRBJ2-3; 10 positions match TRBD2. Germline V gives CDR1 MDHEN, CDR2 SYDVKM. V shed 7 bases and J 4 bases; nucleotides not matched to a gene: 14. This CDR3 comprises 17 residues. CDR3 bases: TGTGCCAGCAACTTGATTCGTACTAGCGGGACGGCAGATACGCAGTATTTT. Amino acids: CASNLIRTSGTADTQYF.

This clone was seen a few times. The V gene is TRBV5-6, the J gene TRBJ2-7; D may be TRBD2 (5 bases). Germline CDR1 reads SGHDT; CDR2 reads YYEEEE. The CDR3 has 14 residues. Trimming removed 0 bases at V and 7 bases at J, with 14 bases between. The CDR3 nucleotides read TGTGCCAGCAGCTTGGGCCTACCGACGGGGGAGCAGTACTTC. It codes for CASSLGLPTGEQYF. Complete variable domain (other parts from reference TRBV5-6 and TRBJ2-7): DAGVTQSPTHLIKTRGQQVTLRCSPKSGHDTVSWYQQALGQGPQFIFQYYEEEERQRGNFPDRFSGHQFPNYSSELNVNALLLGDSALYLCASSLGLPTGEQYFGPGTRLTVT.

A remark on this clone: This specimen includes other DNA sequences encoding the same CDR3. The chain couples TRBV7-2 to TRBJ1-5; 8 nucleotides line up with TRBD1. There are 13 residues in the CDR3. The germline V gene encodes CDR1 SGHTA and CDR2 FQGNSA. The ends lost 5 bases at V and 5 bases at J; junction bases unmatched: 2. The CDR3 DNA reads TGTGCCAGCAGCCTACAGGGGGATCAGCCCCAGCATTTT. This translates into CASSLQGDQPQHF.

V gene TRBV3-1 (or the pseudogene TRBV3-2) combines with J gene TRBJ2-2; 7 positions match TRBD2. V gave up 0 bases and J gave up 7 bases; unmatched junction bases: 5. Germline V lookup: CDR1 LGHDT, CDR2 YNNKEL (reference sequence). This CDR3 has 15 residues. CDR3 sequence (DNA): TGTGCCAGCAGCCAAGAGGCGGGAGCTGGCGGGGAGCTGTTTTTT. Encoded protein: CASSQEAGAGGELFF.

The chain recombines TRBV6-6 with TRBJ1-6; D is undetermined. The CDR3 consists of 12 residues. Germline CDR1 MNHNY, CDR2 SVGAGI (reference sequence). Trimming removed 4 bases at V and 10 bases at J, with 8 bases between. The CDR3 region is CASSLPESPLHF. The CDR3 bases are TGTGCCAGCAGTTTACCGGAGTCACCCCTCCACTTT.

The chain has TRBV6-5 and TRBJ1-6; the match to TRBD1 covers 7 bases. Trimming at V came to 6 bases and at J to 9 bases, leaving 8 bases not matched to a gene. This CDR3 contains 14 residues. Per the germline V gene, CDR1 is MNHEY and CDR2 is SVGAGI. Here the CDR3 reads CASRTYRGTSPLHF. CDR3 nucleotides: TGTGCCAGCAGGACGTACAGGGGTACTTCACCCCTCCACTTT.

This clone was recorded only once. This chain joins TRBV6-1 and TRBJ2-7; 7 nucleotides agree with TRBD1. This CDR3 is built from 15 residues. J gave up 0 bases and V 3 bases, and 5 bases lay outside the gene matches. CDR1 and CDR2 (germline): MNHNS, SASEGT. The CDR3 DNA sequence: TGTGCCAGCAGTGACCGGGACAGATTCTCCTACGAGCAGTACTTC. As protein: CASSDRDRFSYEQYF.

J is TRBJ1-6 and V is TRBV7-2; D uncertain. The CDR3 covers 14 residues. Trimming cost V 4 bases and J 9 bases, with 13 bases left between them. The germline V gene has CDR1 SGHTA and CDR2 FQGNSA. The CDR3, as DNA: TGTGCCAGCAGCTGGACGTCGGGATTTTCACCCCTCCACTTT. Translation: CASSWTSGFSPLHF.

This clone was counted once. The chain has TRBV28 and TRBJ2-2; 8 bases are a match to TRBD1. Germline V gene sequence: CDR1 MDHEN, CDR2 SYDVKM. V dropped 4 bases and J dropped 6; count of bases not matched to a gene: 13. CDR3 length equals 17 residues. In DNA form, the CDR3 reads TGTGCCAGCAGTTCTAACCGCAGGGGGCGCGCGGCCGGGGAGCTGTTTTTT. This gives the protein CASSSNRRGRAAGELFF. Variable domain in full (rest from reference TRBV28 and TRBJ2-2): DVKVTQSSRYLVKRTGEKVFLECVQDMDHENMFWYRQDPGLGLRLIYFSYDVKMKEKGDIPEGYSVSREKKERFSLILESASTNQTSMYLCASSSNRRGRAAGELFFGEGSRLTVL.

V is TRBV11-1 and J is TRBJ1-5; 9 positions agree with TRBD1. The CDR3 spans 14 residues. J lost 4 bases, V lost 3 bases, and 1 base had no gene match. Germline CDR1 is SGHAT and CDR2 is FQDESV (reference sequence). The CDR3 sequence: CASSLGQGNQPQHF. The CDR3 DNA reads as TGTGCCAGCAGCTTGGGACAGGGAAATCAGCCCCAGCATTTT.

This chain links TRBV6-5 with TRBJ1-5, with D hard to call. From germline, CDR1 is MNHEY and CDR2 SVGAGI. CDR3 length: 10 residues. V was pared by 10 bases and J by 6 bases, with 7 bases between. DNA for the CDR3: TGTGCCACCGAGAGTCAGCCCCAGCATTTT. Its protein is CATESQPQHF.

The V gene is TRBV4-1, the J gene TRBJ2-3; perhaps TRBD2 as D (6 bases). CDR1 is MGHRA, CDR2 YSYEKL, per germline. This CDR3 has 16 amino acids. Trimming stripped 4 bases from V and 6 bases from J, with 20 bases between. The CDR3 DNA reads as TGCGCCAGCAGCCTTCTGGGGGGTGGGGATAGTGATACGCAGTATTTT. It codes for CASSLLGGGDSDTQYF.

The chain employs TRBV15 and TRBJ1-1, with unresolved D. CDR3 length: 13 amino acids. The V gene's germline CDR1 is LNHNV and CDR2 YYDKDF (reference sequence). Trimming left V 1 base short and J 3 bases short, with 6 bases between. CDR3: CATSRGRDTEAFF. Written as DNA, the CDR3 is TGTGCCACCAGCAGAGGTCGGGACACTGAAGCTTTCTTT.

The chain carries TRBV28 and TRBJ1-2; no reliable D call. Trimming took 8 bases from V and 7 from J, leaving 17 bases between them. The CDR3 is 13 residues long. The germline gives CDR1 MDHEN, CDR2 SYDVKM. For the CDR3, the DNA is TGTGCCAGCTCCGAACGGGGAGCAATTGGCTACACCTTC. Protein: CASSERGAIGYTF.

V and J are TRBV4-1 and TRBJ2-5; TRBD2 might be the D (7 bases). Germline CDR1 is MGHRA and CDR2 is YSYEKL. CDR3 size: 15 residues. The germline V and J ends were trimmed by 3 bases and 4 bases, with 15 bases remaining between them. The CDR3 spells CASSHAEGGGETQYF. The DNA for the CDR3 is TGCGCCAGCAGCCATGCGGAGGGAGGGGGAGAGACCCAGTACTTC.

The rearrangement links TRBV5-4 to TRBJ2-1; 11 bases map to TRBD2. V was clipped by 4 bases and J by 3 bases; unmatched bases: 6. Per the germline V gene, CDR1 is SGHNT and CDR2 is YYREEE (reference sequence). This CDR3 region has 16 residues. The CDR3 is CASSAGTSGVYNEQFF. Written as DNA, the CDR3 is TGTGCCAGCAGCGCCGGGACTAGCGGTGTCTACAATGAGCAGTTCTTC. The full variable domain, in which reference TRBV5-4 and TRBJ2-1 provide the parts outside the CDR3, is ETGVTQSPTHLIKTRGQQVTLRCSSQSGHNTVSWYQQALGQGPQFIFQYYREEENGRGNFPPRFSGLQFPNYSSELNVNALELDDSALYLCASSAGTSGVYNEQFFGPGTRLTVL.

This chain connects TRBV15 to TRBJ1-2, with D possibly TRBD1 on 5 matching bases. CDR1 is LNHNV, CDR2 YYDKDF, per germline (reference sequence). Trimming cost V 5 bases and J 4 bases, with 14 bases left between them. This CDR3 contains 14 residues. This CDR3 reads CATSPEGWLYGYTF. The CDR3 DNA follows: TGTGCCACCAGCCCGGAGGGGTGGCTCTATGGCTACACCTTC.

The rearrangement uses TRBV4-1 and TRBJ1-3, with D tentatively TRBD1 (6 bases). CDR3 size: 15 residues. The V gene lost 1 base and the J gene lost 2 bases, with 9 bases spanning the gap. Germline V lookup: CDR1 MGHRA, CDR2 YSYEKL. DNA of the CDR3: TGCGCCAGCAGCCAAGGGTGGGACACTGGAAACACCATATATTTT. This encodes CASSQGWDTGNTIYF.

The rearrangement links TRBV4-1 to TRBJ2-1, with TRBD2 matching 14 bases. V lost 1 base to trimming and J lost 9 bases; unmatched junction nucleotides: 5. CDR1 is MGHRA and CDR2 is YSYEKL in the germline V gene. The CDR3 loop spans 16 amino acids. CDR3 nucleotides: TGCGCCAGCAGCCAAGTCGGGACTAGCGGGAGTGTTGAGCAGTTCTTC. Translation: CASSQVGTSGSVEQFF.

As for this clone: Other nucleotide sequences in the sample specify the same CDR3. This chain connects TRBV2 to TRBJ1-5; possibly TRBD1 for D (5 bases). CDR1 and CDR2 (germline): SNHLY, FYNNEI. The CDR3 is 14 amino acids. V was shortened by 5 bases and J by 0 bases, with 8 bases between the two germline ends. The DNA of the CDR3 is TGTGCCAGCAGTTCGCAGGGTAGCAATCAGCCCCAGCATTTT. Protein: CASSSQGSNQPQHF.

The chain couples TRBV4-3 to TRBJ1-5; D gene unclear. V lost 1 base to trimming and J lost 5 bases, with 6 bases between them. From germline, CDR1 is LGHNA and CDR2 YSLEER. The CDR3 spans 13 residues. CDR3 protein: CASSQAFHQPQHF. The DNA of the CDR3 is TGCGCCAGCAGCCAAGCGTTCCATCAGCCCCAGCATTTT.

The chain's CDR3 is CASSQALGQHNSPLHF. DNA for the CDR3: TGTGCCAGCAGCCAAGCCCTAGGACAGCATAATTCACCCCTCCACTTT. V is TRBV4-2 and J is TRBJ1-6; a weak D match, TRBD1 (6 bases). Between the trimmed V and J ends, which lost 1 base and 5 bases, there was a span of 12 bases. The length of the CDR3 is 16 residues. CDR1 LGHNA and CDR2 YNFKEQ come from the germline V gene.

The chain couples TRBV5-1 to TRBJ2-2, with 8 bases lining up with TRBD2. The length of the CDR3 is 15 residues. The germline CDR1 and CDR2 sequences are SGHRS and YFSETQ. Trimming removed 3 bases from V and 2 bases from J; junction bases left unmatched: 3. In DNA, the CDR3 is TGCGCCAGCAGCTCAGGACTAGCAAACACCGGGGAGCTGTTTTTT. It yields the protein CASSSGLANTGELFF. The complete variable domain, with remaining parts taken from reference TRBV5-1 and TRBJ2-2, reads KAGVTQTPRYLIKTRGQQVTLSCSPISGHRSVSWYQQTPGQGLQFLFEYFSETQRNKGNFPGRFSGRQFSNSRSEMNVSTLELGDSALYLCASSSGLANTGELFFGEGSRLTVL.

J is TRBJ2-1 and V is TRBV5-1, with 10 bases fitting TRBD1. The CDR3 runs 16 residues. Per germline, CDR1 SGHRS and CDR2 YFSETQ. With V trimmed by 4 bases and J by 4 bases, 8 bases remained unmatched. CDR3 region: CASSPAGQGWYNEQFF. The DNA of the CDR3 is TGCGCCAGCAGCCCCGCGGGACAGGGGTGGTACAATGAGCAGTTCTTC.